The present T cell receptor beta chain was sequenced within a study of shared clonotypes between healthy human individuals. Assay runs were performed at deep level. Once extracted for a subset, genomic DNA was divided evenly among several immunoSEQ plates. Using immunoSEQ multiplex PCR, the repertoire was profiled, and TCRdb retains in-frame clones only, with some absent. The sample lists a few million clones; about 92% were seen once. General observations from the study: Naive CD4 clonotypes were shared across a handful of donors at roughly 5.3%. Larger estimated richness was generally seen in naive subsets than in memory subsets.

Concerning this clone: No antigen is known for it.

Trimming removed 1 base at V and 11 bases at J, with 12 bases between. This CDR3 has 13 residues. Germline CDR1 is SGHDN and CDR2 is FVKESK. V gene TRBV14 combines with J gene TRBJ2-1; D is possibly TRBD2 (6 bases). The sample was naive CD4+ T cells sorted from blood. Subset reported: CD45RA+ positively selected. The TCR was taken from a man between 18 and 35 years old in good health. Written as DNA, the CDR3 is TGTGCCAGCAGCCAAGGGCGACTAGAGAAGCAGTTCTTC. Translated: CASSQGRLEKQFF. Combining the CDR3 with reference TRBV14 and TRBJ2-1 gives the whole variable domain EAGVTQFPSHSVIEKGQTVTLRCDPISGHDNLYWYRRVMGKEIKFLLHFVKESKQDESGMPNNRFLAERTGGTYSTLKVQPAELEDSGVYFCASSQGRLEKQFFGPGTRLTVL.